One TCR beta chain is described in this entry. This specimen belongs to a study of blood T cell repertoires in COVID-19. Sequenced by immunoSEQ multiplex PCR; TCRdb stores in-frame clones only, minus some. This table has 250,000 or so clones, approximately 87% appearing once. Trimming removed 5 bases from V and 12 bases from J; junction bases left unmatched: 16. Germline V gene lookup returns CDR1 MGHDK and CDR2 SYGVNS. This CDR3 is 15 amino acids long. The TCR sequence derives from a man aged 55-75 years with acute or convalescent COVID-19. The chain couples TRBV25-1 to TRBJ2-1, with TRBD1 matching 7 bases. The sequenced material came from peripheral blood. The CDR3 coding sequence is TGTGCCAGCAGTCCCCCCGGACAGGCCCGGGGACCGCAGTTCTTC. Translating gives CASSPPGQARGPQFF.